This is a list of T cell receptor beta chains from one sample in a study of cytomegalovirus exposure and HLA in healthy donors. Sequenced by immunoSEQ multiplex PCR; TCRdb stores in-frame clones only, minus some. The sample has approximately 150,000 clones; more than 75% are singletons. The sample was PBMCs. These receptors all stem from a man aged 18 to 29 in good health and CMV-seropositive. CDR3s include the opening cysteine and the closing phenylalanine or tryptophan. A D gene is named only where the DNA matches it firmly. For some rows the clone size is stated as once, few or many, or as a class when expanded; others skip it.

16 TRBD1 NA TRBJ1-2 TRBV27 CASSLSPGDSHYGYTF TGTGCCAGCAGTTTATCCCCTGGGGACAGCCACTATGGCTACACCTTC
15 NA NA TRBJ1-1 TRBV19 CASSIVEGSGTEAFF TGTGCCAGTAGTATAGTCGAGGGATCAGGCACTGAAGCTTTCTTT
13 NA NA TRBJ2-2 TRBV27 CASRLGGTGELFF TGTGCCAGCAGACTTGGAGGCACCGGGGAGCTGTTTTTT
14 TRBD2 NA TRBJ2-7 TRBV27 CASSLGSGIYEQYF TGTGCCAGCAGTTTAGGTAGCGGGATCTACGAGCAGTACTTC
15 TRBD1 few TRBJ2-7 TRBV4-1 CASRDSGTGGYEQYF TGCGCCAGCAGAGATTCCGGGACAGGGGGCTACGAGCAGTACTTC
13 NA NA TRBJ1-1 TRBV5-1 CASSAQGNTEAFF TGCGCCAGCAGCGCACAGGGGAACACTGAAGCTTTCTTT
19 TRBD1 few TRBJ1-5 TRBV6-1 CASSERDRARRYGNQPQHF TGTGCCAGCAGTGAGAGGGACAGAGCCAGGAGGTATGGCAATCAGCCCCAGCATTTT
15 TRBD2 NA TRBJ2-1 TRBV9 CASSVVPSGRLEQFF TGTGCCAGCAGCGTAGTCCCTAGCGGGAGGCTTGAGCAGTTCTTC
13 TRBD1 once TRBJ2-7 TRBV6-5 CASRRQGSREQYF TGTGCCAGCAGGAGACAGGGGTCGAGGGAGCAGTACTTC
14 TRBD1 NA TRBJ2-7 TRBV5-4 CASSPPGTDYEQYF TGTGCCAGCAGCCCTCCCGGGACAGACTACGAGCAGTACTTC
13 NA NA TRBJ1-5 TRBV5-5 CASSWEGGEPQHF TGTGCCAGCAGCTGGGAGGGGGGAGAGCCCCAGCATTTT
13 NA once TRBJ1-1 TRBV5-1 CASSFELNTEAFF TGCGCCAGCAGCTTTGAGTTGAACACTGAAGCTTTCTTT
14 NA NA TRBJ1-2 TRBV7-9 CASSLGFTGYGYTF TGTGCCAGCAGCTTAGGATTTACGGGTTATGGCTACACCTTC
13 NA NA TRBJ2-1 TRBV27 CASSFLGGAEQFF TGTGCCAGCAGCTTCTTGGGGGGTGCTGAGCAGTTCTTC
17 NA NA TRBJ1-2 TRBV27 CASSLGRGKGGLGGYTF TGTGCCAGCAGTTTAGGGAGGGGGAAAGGGGGGCTGGGAGGCTACACCTTC
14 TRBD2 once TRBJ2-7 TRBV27 CASRSSGRNYEQYF TGTGCCAGCAGGTCTAGCGGGAGAAACTACGAGCAGTACTTC
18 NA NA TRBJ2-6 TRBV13 CASSPGQLKGSGANVLTF TGTGCCAGCAGCCCTGGACAGCTAAAGGGGTCTGGGGCCAACGTCCTGACTTTC
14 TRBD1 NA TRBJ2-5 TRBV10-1 CASSVTGALETQYF TGCGCCAGCAGCGTTACAGGGGCGCTGGAGACCCAGTACTTC
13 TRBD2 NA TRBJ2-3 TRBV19 CASRLAAGDTQYF TGTGCCAGTAGACTAGCGGCCGGAGATACGCAGTATTTT
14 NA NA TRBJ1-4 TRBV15 CATSRDLTNEKLFF TGTGCCACCAGCAGAGACCTAACTAATGAAAAACTGTTTTTT
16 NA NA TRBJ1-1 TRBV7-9 CASSSRQVDRDTEAFF TGTGCCAGCAGCTCCCGACAGGTTGATCGGGACACTGAAGCTTTCTTT
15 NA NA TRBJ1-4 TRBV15 CATSRAGSLNEKLFF TGTGCCACCAGCAGAGCTGGCAGTCTTAATGAAAAACTGTTTTTT
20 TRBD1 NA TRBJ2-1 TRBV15 CATSVKRQGRSGGVYNEQFF TGTGCCACCAGCGTAAAAAGACAGGGGCGCAGCGGTGGGGTCTACAATGAGCAGTTCTTC
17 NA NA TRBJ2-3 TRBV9 CASSVEGLETFTDTQYF TGTGCCAGCAGCGTAGAAGGTTTGGAGACTTTCACAGATACGCAGTATTTT
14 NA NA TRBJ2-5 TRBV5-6 CASSLKGPAETQYF TGTGCCAGCAGCTTGAAGGGGCCCGCGGAGACCCAGTACTTC
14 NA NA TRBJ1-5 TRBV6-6 CASRGLEGNQPQHF TGTGCCAGCCGGGGACTGGAGGGGAATCAGCCCCAGCATTTT
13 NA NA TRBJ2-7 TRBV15 CATSRGGVNEQYF TGTGCCACCAGCCGAGGGGGGGTGAACGAGCAGTACTTC
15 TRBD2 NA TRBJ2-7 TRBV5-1 CASSFGHGRRYEQYF TGCGCCAGCAGCTTCGGCCACGGGAGGCGCTACGAGCAGTACTTC
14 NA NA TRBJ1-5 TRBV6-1 CASSGQGSNQPQHF TGTGCCAGCAGTGGGCAGGGAAGCAATCAGCCCCAGCATTTT
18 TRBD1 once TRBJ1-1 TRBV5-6 CASSLFVSWDRQSTEAFF TGTGCCAGCAGCTTGTTTGTGAGTTGGGACAGGCAGAGCACTGAAGCTTTCTTT
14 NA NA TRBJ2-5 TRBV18 CASSPVNSQETQYF TGTGCCAGCTCACCCGTAAACAGTCAGGAGACCCAGTACTTC
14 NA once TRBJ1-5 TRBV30 CAWNFGGFNQPQHF TGTGCCTGGAATTTTGGGGGCTTTAATCAGCCCCAGCATTTT
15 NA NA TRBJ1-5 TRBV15 CATSRDRQGNQPQHF TGTGCCACCAGCAGAGATCGACAGGGCAATCAGCCCCAGCATTTT
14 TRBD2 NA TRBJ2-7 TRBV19 CASQRTSANYEQYF TGTGCCAGTCAACGGACTAGCGCCAACTACGAGCAGTACTTC
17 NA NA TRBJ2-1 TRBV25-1 CASSGETGSIIYNEQFF TGTGCCAGCAGTGGAGAAACCGGGTCAATAATCTACAATGAGCAGTTCTTC
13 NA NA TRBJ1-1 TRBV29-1 CSVRWTANTEAFF TGCAGCGTCCGATGGACAGCGAACACTGAAGCTTTCTTT
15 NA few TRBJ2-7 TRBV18 CASSPTRKSSYEQYF TGTGCCAGCTCGCCGACGCGGAAGAGCTCCTACGAGCAGTACTTC
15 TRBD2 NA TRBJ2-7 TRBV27 CASSPGTSGIYEQYF TGTGCCAGCAGTCCCGGGACTAGCGGGATCTACGAGCAGTACTTC
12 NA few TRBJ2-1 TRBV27 CASSWGQNEQFF TGTGCCAGCAGTTGGGGGCAGAATGAGCAGTTCTTC
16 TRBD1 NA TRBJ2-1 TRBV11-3 CASSLRGQGADNEQFF TGTGCCAGCAGCTTAAGGGGACAGGGGGCCGACAATGAGCAGTTCTTC
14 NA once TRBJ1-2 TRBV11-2 CASSPQAANYGYTF TGTGCCAGCAGCCCCCAGGCCGCTAACTATGGCTACACCTTC
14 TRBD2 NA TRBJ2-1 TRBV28 CASSPGTSPNEQFF TGTGCCAGCAGCCCGGGGACTAGCCCCAATGAGCAGTTCTTC
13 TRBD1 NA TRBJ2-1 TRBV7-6 CASSLGTGNEQFF TGTGCCAGCAGCCTGGGGACAGGCAATGAGCAGTTCTTC